The rows below give T cell receptor beta chains drawn from one sample of a study of blood T cell repertoires in COVID-19. Data came from immunoSEQ multiplex PCR; TCRdb stores just in-frame clones and leaves some out. The sample has fewer than 200,000 clones, roughly 88% seen once. Input material: peripheral blood. All receptors derive from a woman over 75 with acute or convalescent COVID-19. Each CDR3 is given with its conserved first and last residue. Fields, in order: J gene, V gene, D gene, clone size, CDR3 protein, CDR3 DNA. D genes are given only for firm matches. Rows may omit the clone size; those that give it use once, few, many or a size class.

j_call: TRBJ1-1
v_call: TRBV12-3/TRBV12-4
d_call: -
clone_size: -
cdr3_aa: CASSFTTNTEAFF
cdr3_nt: TGTGCCAGCAGTTTTACAACGAACACTGAAGCTTTCTTT

j_call: TRBJ2-3
v_call: TRBV30
d_call: -
clone_size: -
cdr3_aa: CAWTHGDTQYF
cdr3_nt: TGTGCCTGGACTCACGGGGATACGCAGTATTTT

j_call: TRBJ1-1
v_call: TRBV19
d_call: TRBD1
clone_size: -
cdr3_aa: CASSPGTGGEAFF
cdr3_nt: TGTGCCAGTAGTCCCGGGACAGGAGGGGAAGCTTTCTTT

j_call: TRBJ1-5
v_call: TRBV27
d_call: -
clone_size: -
cdr3_aa: CASSFTIGRGPQHF
cdr3_nt: TGTGCCAGCAGTTTTACGATCGGGAGGGGGCCCCAGCATTTT

j_call: TRBJ1-4
v_call: TRBV7-2
d_call: -
clone_size: -
cdr3_aa: CASSPRGGRGEKLFF
cdr3_nt: TGTGCCAGCAGCCCCCGGGGGGGGCGCGGTGAAAAACTGTTTTTT

j_call: TRBJ2-5
v_call: TRBV2
d_call: TRBD2
clone_size: -
cdr3_aa: CASFPTRLAGGEETQYF
cdr3_nt: TGTGCCAGCTTCCCCACCAGACTAGCGGGGGGGGAAGAGACCCAGTACTTC

j_call: TRBJ2-7
v_call: TRBV7-2
d_call: -
clone_size: once
cdr3_aa: CASSLNRGGYEQYF
cdr3_nt: TGTGCCAGCAGCTTAAACAGGGGGGGTTACGAGCAGTACTTC

j_call: TRBJ2-7
v_call: TRBV7-2
d_call: -
clone_size: -
cdr3_aa: CASSLNHRGEQYF
cdr3_nt: TGTGCCAGCAGCTTAAACCATCGGGGCGAGCAGTACTTC

j_call: TRBJ1-6
v_call: TRBV14
d_call: -
clone_size: -
cdr3_aa: CASSQDEVSDSPLHF
cdr3_nt: TGTGCCAGCAGCCAAGATGAGGTTTCCGATTCACCCCTCCACTTT

j_call: TRBJ1-3
v_call: TRBV6-5
d_call: -
clone_size: -
cdr3_aa: CASMWGAGDGNTIYF
cdr3_nt: TGTGCCAGCATGTGGGGCGCAGGGGATGGAAACACCATATATTTT

j_call: TRBJ1-5
v_call: TRBV10-3
d_call: -
clone_size: -
cdr3_aa: CAISPTGSYSNQPQHF
cdr3_nt: TGTGCCATCAGCCCAACAGGATCTTATAGCAATCAGCCCCAGCATTTT

j_call: TRBJ1-2
v_call: TRBV5-1
d_call: -
clone_size: -
cdr3_aa: CASSLSTGVNYGYTF
cdr3_nt: TGCGCCAGCAGCTTGTCGACAGGCGTGAACTATGGCTACACCTTC

j_call: TRBJ2-7
v_call: TRBV5-4
d_call: -
clone_size: few
cdr3_aa: CASSRSGGYEQYF
cdr3_nt: TGTGCCAGCAGCCGATCGGGTGGGTACGAGCAGTACTTC

j_call: TRBJ2-5
v_call: TRBV5-6
d_call: -
clone_size: -
cdr3_aa: CASSLREAGREETQYF
cdr3_nt: TGTGCCAGCAGCTTGAGGGAGGCAGGAAGGGAGGAGACCCAGTACTTC

j_call: TRBJ2-1
v_call: TRBV18
d_call: TRBD2
clone_size: -
cdr3_aa: CASSSGLAGSQQFF
cdr3_nt: TGTGCCAGCTCGTCGGGACTAGCGGGATCCCAGCAGTTCTTC

j_call: TRBJ2-3
v_call: TRBV24-1
d_call: TRBD2
clone_size: -
cdr3_aa: CATSDRGTSGASSTDTQYF
cdr3_nt: TGTGCCACCAGTGACCGAGGGACTAGCGGGGCCTCTAGCACAGATACGCAGTATTTT

j_call: TRBJ2-1
v_call: TRBV5-4
d_call: TRBD2
clone_size: -
cdr3_aa: CASSLGTSGSWYEQFF
cdr3_nt: TGTGCCAGCAGCCTAGGGACTAGCGGGAGTTGGTATGAGCAGTTCTTC

j_call: TRBJ1-1
v_call: TRBV28
d_call: -
clone_size: -
cdr3_aa: CASSLSQNTEAFF
cdr3_nt: TGTGCCAGCAGTTTGTCACAAAACACTGAAGCTTTCTTT

j_call: TRBJ2-3
v_call: TRBV11-2
d_call: TRBD2
clone_size: -
cdr3_aa: CASSPGRLDTQYF
cdr3_nt: TGTGCCAGCAGCCCCGGGAGGCTCGATACGCAGTATTTT

j_call: TRBJ1-5
v_call: TRBV30
d_call: -
clone_size: -
cdr3_aa: CAWSQGGFNQPQHF
cdr3_nt: TGTGCCTGGAGCCAGGGTGGATTCAATCAGCCCCAGCATTTT

j_call: TRBJ1-6
v_call: TRBV3-1/TRBV3-2
d_call: -
clone_size: few
cdr3_aa: CASSQPGDSPLHF
cdr3_nt: TGTGCCAGCAGCCAACCCGGGGATTCACCCCTCCACTTT

j_call: TRBJ2-2
v_call: TRBV11-3
d_call: TRBD1
clone_size: -
cdr3_aa: CASSAAGTGSTGELFF
cdr3_nt: TGTGCCAGCAGCGCGGCCGGGACAGGGTCCACCGGGGAGCTGTTTTTT

j_call: TRBJ2-3
v_call: TRBV7-8
d_call: TRBD2
clone_size: once
cdr3_aa: CASSPLWASGVNTDTQYF
cdr3_nt: TGTGCCAGCAGTCCCCTTTGGGCTAGCGGAGTCAACACAGATACGCAGTATTTT

j_call: TRBJ2-3
v_call: TRBV5-1
d_call: TRBD1
clone_size: once
cdr3_aa: CASSLGQGASTDTQYF
cdr3_nt: TGCGCCAGCAGCTTGGGGCAGGGGGCTAGCACAGATACGCAGTATTTT

j_call: TRBJ2-7
v_call: TRBV5-1
d_call: TRBD1
clone_size: -
cdr3_aa: CASSLSGQGGRQQYF
cdr3_nt: TGCGCCAGCAGCTTGTCCGGACAGGGGGGACGGCAGCAGTACTTC

j_call: TRBJ1-5
v_call: TRBV10-3
d_call: -
clone_size: -
cdr3_aa: CAIRADGRGGTQHF
cdr3_nt: TGTGCCATCAGGGCCGACGGCCGGGGTGGGACCCAGCATTTT

j_call: TRBJ2-5
v_call: TRBV7-3
d_call: TRBD2
clone_size: -
cdr3_aa: CASSSGGTSREAQYF
cdr3_nt: TGTGCCAGCAGCTCGGGGGGGACTAGCCGGGAGGCCCAGTACTTC

j_call: TRBJ2-7
v_call: TRBV29-1
d_call: TRBD2
clone_size: -
cdr3_aa: CSVSGGAYEQYF
cdr3_nt: TGCAGCGTGTCGGGGGGAGCCTACGAGCAGTACTTC

j_call: TRBJ1-1
v_call: TRBV14
d_call: TRBD1
clone_size: few
cdr3_aa: CASSARTGVRKAFF
cdr3_nt: TGTGCCAGCAGCGCGCGGACAGGGGTACGGAAAGCTTTCTTT

j_call: TRBJ2-1
v_call: TRBV11-2
d_call: -
clone_size: -
cdr3_aa: CASSFESGYNEQFF
cdr3_nt: TGTGCCAGCAGCTTCGAATCGGGTTACAATGAGCAGTTCTTC

j_call: TRBJ1-2
v_call: TRBV7-6
d_call: -
clone_size: -
cdr3_aa: CASSAGGRVPARNYGYTF
cdr3_nt: TGTGCCAGCAGCGCGGGGGGTCGAGTCCCAGCAAGGAACTATGGCTACACCTTC